A single sample is the source of the 20 T cell receptor beta chains below, sequenced in a study of blood T cell repertoires in COVID-19. Here immunoSEQ multiplex PCR was the method, and the copy in TCRdb shows in-frame clones only, minus some. The data hold under 60,000 clones, with roughly 88% observed a single time. Source material: peripheral blood. The receptors were sampled from a man in his 70s with acute or convalescent COVID-19.

This chain connects TRBV9 to TRBJ1-2; 10 nucleotides align to TRBD1. The CDR3 contains 14 residues. Germline values: CDR1 SGDLS, CDR2 YYNGEE. With 0 bases clipped from V and 7 bases from J, the junction kept 3 bases outside the gene matches. The CDR3 loop reads CASSVEGTGVGYTF. Written as DNA, the CDR3 is TGTGCCAGCAGCGTAGAGGGGACAGGGGTTGGCTACACCTTC.

The V call is TRBV27, the J call TRBJ1-5, with D possibly being TRBD1 (5 bases). Trimming cost V 4 bases and J 7 bases, with 11 bases left between them. Germline CDR1 reads MNHEY; CDR2 reads SMNVEV (reference sequence). CDR3 length: 13 residues. The CDR3 loop is CASSSGRGQPQHF. The CDR3 DNA reads TGTGCCAGCAGTTCGGGCCGGGGGCAGCCCCAGCATTTT.

This clone was recorded once. The rearrangement uses TRBV6-2 or TRBV6-3 and TRBJ2-7; 7 bases are shared with TRBD2. There are 14 residues in the CDR3. The V and J ends lost 7 bases and 1 base, in that order; junction bases with no gene match: 7. Germline V gene sequence: CDR1 MNHEY, CDR2 SVGEGT. CDR3 sequence reads: CASTPRTSSYEQYF. The CDR3 DNA is TGTGCCAGCACCCCCCGGACTAGTTCCTACGAGCAGTACTTC.

The rearrangement uses TRBV4-2 and TRBJ1-1, with D unclear. V was trimmed by 0 bases and J by 2 bases, leaving 10 bases between them. CDR3 length: 15 residues. Per the germline V gene, CDR1 is LGHNA and CDR2 is YNFKEQ. CDR3 loop: CASSQEAAANTEAFF. The CDR3 DNA follows: TGTGCCAGCAGCCAAGAAGCGGCAGCTAACACTGAAGCTTTCTTT.

At least ten counts were recorded for this clone. The chain uses TRBV15 and TRBJ1-1; tentative D call: TRBD1 (6 bases). The CDR3 loop spans 12 amino acids. V was trimmed by 5 bases and J by 9 bases, leaving 13 bases between them. Germline V gene data show CDR1 as LNHNV and CDR2 as YYDKDF (reference sequence). The CDR3 bases are TGTGCCACCAGCGCAGACAGGAATCAAGCTTTCTTT. Its translation is CATSADRNQAFF.

The chain joins TRBV7-9 to TRBJ1-5; 8 nucleotides agree with TRBD1. V shed 2 bases and J 3 bases; nucleotides not matched to a gene: 6. Germline assignment: CDR1 SEHNR and CDR2 FQNEAQ (reference sequence). This CDR3 spans 16 amino acids. DNA for the CDR3: TGTGCCAGCAGCTTATCGGCAGGGGGCGCCAATCAGCCCCAGCATTTT. Protein sequence: CASSLSAGGANQPQHF.

This chain uses TRBV6-5 with TRBJ1-3; D is unclear. The V gene's germline CDR1 is MNHEY and CDR2 SVGAGI. The CDR3 is made up of 14 amino acids. Trimming cost V 5 bases and J 2 bases, with 10 bases left between them. CDR3 nucleotides: TGTGCCAGCAGTACGACGGGAGCTGGAAACACCATATATTTT. It translates to CASSTTGAGNTIYF.

In DNA, the CDR3 is TGTGCCAGCAGCCAAGACTCCCCGGGACAGGGGGCTCGGAGTGGCTACACCTTC. The encoded protein is CASSQDSPGQGARSGYTF. The chain has TRBV4-2 and TRBJ1-2, with 12 positions matching TRBD1. Trimming took 0 bases from V and 7 from J; bases not matched to a gene: 12. Germline CDR1 and CDR2: LGHNA and YNFKEQ. There are 18 residues in the CDR3.

V usage is TRBV12-5 and J usage is TRBJ2-1; perhaps TRBD2 as D (7 bases). The V end lost 1 base, the J end lost 7 bases, and 11 bases lay between the germline ends. CDR1 and CDR2 from the germline V gene are LGHNT and FRNRAP. This CDR3 spans 14 amino acids. The CDR3 DNA reads TGTGCTAGTGGTTTGGACGGGGGGCGAAATGAGCAGTTCTTC. Encoded protein: CASGLDGGRNEQFF.

The chain combines TRBV3-1 (or the pseudogene TRBV3-2) with TRBJ1-1; possibly TRBD1 for D (5 bases). Germline loops: CDR1 LGHDT, CDR2 YNNKEL (reference sequence). CDR3 length: 13 amino acids. V shed 4 bases and J shed 5 bases, with 11 bases lying between them. The CDR3, as DNA: TGTGCCAGCAGCCCCTTTGGGGGGACTGAAGCTTTCTTT. It specifies CASSPFGGTEAFF.

The V and J genes are TRBV3-1 (or the pseudogene TRBV3-2) and TRBJ2-5, with D tentatively TRBD1 (5 bases). This CDR3 comprises 13 residues. Trimming took 4 bases from V and 0 from J, leaving 6 bases between them. Per the germline V gene, CDR1 is LGHDT and CDR2 is YNNKEL (reference sequence). The CDR3 DNA is TGTGCCAGCAGCCCAGGGTACCAAGAGACCCAGTACTTC. Translation gives CASSPGYQETQYF.

The CDR3 bases are TGTGCCTGCCCGGGACTGTACTCTGGAAACACCATATATTTT. This translates into CACPGLYSGNTIYF. This chain uses TRBV30 with TRBJ1-3; tentatively, D is TRBD1 (5 bases). This CDR3 region has 14 residues. CDR1 is GTSNPN and CDR2 is SVGIG in the germline V gene (reference sequence). Trimming stripped 6 bases from V and 0 bases from J, with 12 bases between.

This sequence joins TRBV25-1 and TRBJ2-7; 8 nucleotides match TRBD1. V shed 6 bases, J shed 1 base, and the junction held 2 bases outside the gene matches. Germline CDR1 is MGHDK and CDR2 is SYGVNS. The CDR3 is 13 amino acids. The CDR3 nucleotides are TGTGCCAGCAGGGACAGGGCGTCCTACGAGCAGTACTTC. Translated: CASRDRASYEQYF.

The chain carries TRBV7-7 and TRBJ2-7; 9 bases are a match to TRBD1. J lost 4 bases, V lost 5 bases, and 6 bases had no gene match. Per the germline V gene, CDR1 is SSHAT and CDR2 is FNYEAQ (reference sequence). The CDR3 totals 14 residues. The CDR3 DNA sequence: TGTGCCAGCAGCCCGCGGACAGGGGAGTACGAGCAGTACTTC. This translates into CASSPRTGEYEQYF.

This sequence joins TRBV9 and TRBJ1-6, with D possibly being TRBD1 (6 bases). Germline V gene data show CDR1 as SGDLS and CDR2 as YYNGEE. Trimming left V 0 bases short and J 10 bases short, with 11 bases between. The CDR3 is 14 amino acids. Here the CDR3 DNA reads TGTGCCAGCAGCGTAGAACAGGGAGAGTCACCCCTCCACTTT. Protein sequence: CASSVEQGESPLHF.

The chain uses TRBV4-1 and TRBJ1-5; D remains unclear. Per the germline V gene, CDR1 is MGHRA and CDR2 is YSYEKL. The CDR3 contains 17 residues. V was trimmed by 0 bases and J by 2 bases, leaving 14 bases between them. The CDR3 nucleotides are TGCGCCAGCAGCCAAGATGAGGGTCCGAGAGGCAATCAGCCCCAGCATTTT. It translates to CASSQDEGPRGNQPQHF.

The chain employs TRBV11-2 and TRBJ1-4; D ambiguous. V was pared by 0 bases and J by 8 bases, with 7 bases between. CDR3 size: 13 residues. Germline V CDR1 and CDR2: SGHAT, FQNNGV. CDR3 in amino acids: CASSLDVVEKLFF. CDR3 in DNA: TGTGCCAGCAGCTTAGACGTTGTGGAAAAACTGTTTTTT.

The rearrangement links TRBV2 to TRBJ1-4; no clear D gene. The CDR3 covers 10 residues. Trimming shortened V by 4 bases and J by 11 bases, and 5 bases separated the two germline ends. Germline V gives CDR1 SNHLY, CDR2 FYNNEI. The CDR3 reads CASSAGKLFF. The CDR3 nucleotides read TGTGCCAGCAGTGCGGGTAAACTGTTTTTT.

The V and J genes are TRBV20-1 and TRBJ2-3; D is unclear. This CDR3 spans 14 amino acids. Germline lookup yields CDR1 DFQATT and CDR2 SNEGSKA (reference sequence). V was trimmed by 3 bases and J by 2 bases, leaving 12 bases between them. Here the CDR3 reads CSASPHWSTDTQYF. The CDR3 bases are TGCAGTGCTAGTCCTCACTGGTCCACAGATACGCAGTATTTT.

This clone was seen a few times. V gene TRBV10-3 combines with J gene TRBJ2-7, with TRBD1 matching 9 bases. The CDR3 extends over 11 amino acids. The germline V gene has CDR1 ENHRY and CDR2 SYGVKD. With V trimmed by 9 bases and J by 4 bases, 1 base remained unmatched. The CDR3 loop is CAMGTGYEQYF. The CDR3 coding sequence is TGTGCCATGGGGACAGGGTACGAGCAGTACTTC.